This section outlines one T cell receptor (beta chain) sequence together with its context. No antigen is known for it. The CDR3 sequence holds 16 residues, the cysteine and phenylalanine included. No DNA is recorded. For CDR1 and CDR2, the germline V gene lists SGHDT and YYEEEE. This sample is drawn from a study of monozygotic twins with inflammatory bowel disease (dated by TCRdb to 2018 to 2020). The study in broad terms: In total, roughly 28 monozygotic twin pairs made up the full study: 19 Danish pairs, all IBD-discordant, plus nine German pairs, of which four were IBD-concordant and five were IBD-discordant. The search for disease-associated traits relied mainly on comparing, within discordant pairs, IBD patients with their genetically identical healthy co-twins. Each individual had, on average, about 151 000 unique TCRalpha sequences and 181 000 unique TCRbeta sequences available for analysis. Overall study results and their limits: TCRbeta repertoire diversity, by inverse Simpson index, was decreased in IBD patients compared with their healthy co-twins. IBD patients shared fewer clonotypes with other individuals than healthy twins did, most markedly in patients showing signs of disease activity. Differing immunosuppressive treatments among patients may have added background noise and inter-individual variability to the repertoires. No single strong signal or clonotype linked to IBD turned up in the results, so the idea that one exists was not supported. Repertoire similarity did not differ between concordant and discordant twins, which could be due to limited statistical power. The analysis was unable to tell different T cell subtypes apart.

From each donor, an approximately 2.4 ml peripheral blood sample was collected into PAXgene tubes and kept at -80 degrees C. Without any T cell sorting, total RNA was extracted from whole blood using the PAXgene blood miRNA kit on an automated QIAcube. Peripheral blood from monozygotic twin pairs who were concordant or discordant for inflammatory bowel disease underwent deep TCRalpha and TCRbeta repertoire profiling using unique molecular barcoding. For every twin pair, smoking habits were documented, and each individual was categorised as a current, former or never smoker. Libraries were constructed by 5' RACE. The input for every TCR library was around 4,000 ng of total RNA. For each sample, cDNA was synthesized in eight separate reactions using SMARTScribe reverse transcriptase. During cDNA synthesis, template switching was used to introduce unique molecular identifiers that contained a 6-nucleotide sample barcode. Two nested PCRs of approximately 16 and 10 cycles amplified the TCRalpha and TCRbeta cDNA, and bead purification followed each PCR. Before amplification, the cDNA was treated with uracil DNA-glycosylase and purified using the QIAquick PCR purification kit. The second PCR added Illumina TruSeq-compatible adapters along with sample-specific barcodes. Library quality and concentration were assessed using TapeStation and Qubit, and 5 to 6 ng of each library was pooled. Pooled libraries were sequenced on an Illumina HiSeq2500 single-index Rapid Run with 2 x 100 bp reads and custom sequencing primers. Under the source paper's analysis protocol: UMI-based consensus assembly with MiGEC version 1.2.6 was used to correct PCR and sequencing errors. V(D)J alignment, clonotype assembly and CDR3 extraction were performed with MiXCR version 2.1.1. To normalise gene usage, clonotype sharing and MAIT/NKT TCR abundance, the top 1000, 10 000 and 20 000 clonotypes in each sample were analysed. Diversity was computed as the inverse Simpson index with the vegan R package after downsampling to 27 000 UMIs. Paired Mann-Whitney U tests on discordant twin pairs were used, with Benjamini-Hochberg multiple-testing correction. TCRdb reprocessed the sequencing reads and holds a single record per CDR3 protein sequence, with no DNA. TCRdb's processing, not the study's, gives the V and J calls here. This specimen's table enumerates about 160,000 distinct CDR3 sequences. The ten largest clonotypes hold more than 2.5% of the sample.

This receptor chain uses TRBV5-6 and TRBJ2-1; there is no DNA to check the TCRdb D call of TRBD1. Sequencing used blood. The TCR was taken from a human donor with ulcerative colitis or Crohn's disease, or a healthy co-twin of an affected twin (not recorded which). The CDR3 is CASSAGQGPIYNEQFF.